These 20 T cell receptor beta chains share one sample of origin, sequenced in a study of T-cell memory formation after mild COVID-19. TCRdb processed the 5' RACE reads anew with MiXCR; each CDR3 protein has one entry. The table lists roughly 130,000 distinct CDR3 sequences, roughly 6% of them singletons. The sample taken for sequencing was PBMCs or a T cell subset sorted from them (not recorded which). The source of these receptors is an adult woman who had mild COVID-19 (a few samples of this study predate the infection). Cell type and time point are not known.

This clonotype was recorded a few times. This chain links TRBV12-3 or TRBV12-4 with TRBJ2-1, with D possibly being TRBD1 (5 bases). The CDR3 sequence is 13 residues long. V dropped 6 bases and J dropped 10 bases, with 16 bases sitting between them. CDR3 region: CASSPEEPGEQFF. The DNA for the CDR3 is TGTGCCAGCAGCCCCGAGGAGCCAGGGGAGCAGTTCTTC.

The gene calls are TRBV20-1 and TRBJ1-6; 7 nucleotides agree with TRBD1. Trimming removed 2 bases from V and 0 bases from J; junction bases left unmatched: 7. The CDR3 spans 17 residues. Germline CDR1 DFQATT, CDR2 SNEGSKA (reference sequence). The CDR3 DNA follows: TGCAGTGCTAGACCCTACAGGGGAAGCTCCTATAATTCACCCCTCCACTTT. This sequence encodes CSARPYRGSSYNSPLHF.

This clonotype appeared many times. The V gene is TRBV7-9, the J gene TRBJ2-3, with 7 bases lining up with TRBD2. V gave up 5 bases and J gave up 0 bases; unmatched junction bases: 8. The CDR3 totals 16 residues. The germline V gene has CDR1 SEHNR and CDR2 FQNEAQ (reference sequence). Written as DNA, the CDR3 is TGTGCCAGCAGCCCTTGGACTAGAGGAAGCACAGATACGCAGTATTTT. Translating gives CASSPWTRGSTDTQYF.

CDR3 sequence reads: CASSFAVLQGAKNIQYF. CDR3 in DNA: TGTGCCAGCAGCTTCGCGGTATTACAGGGAGCCAAAAACATTCAGTACTTC. The chain carries TRBV7-9 and TRBJ2-4; a possible D gene is TRBD1 (6 bases). The CDR3 loop spans 17 amino acids. Germline CDR1 and CDR2: SEHNR and FQNEAQ (reference sequence). With 3 bases removed from V and 0 bases from J, the gap between germline ends came to 15 bases.

In this sample, this clonotype turned up many times. This rearrangement joins TRBV29-1 to TRBJ2-7; the match to TRBD1 covers 9 bases. This CDR3 is built from 14 residues. Germline V gene lookup returns CDR1 SQVTM and CDR2 ANQGSEA. J lost 5 bases, V lost 2 bases, and 7 bases had no gene match. CDR3 amino acids: CSVEIGTGINEQYF. CDR3 nucleotide sequence: TGCAGCGTTGAAATCGGGACAGGGATAAACGAGCAGTACTTC.

The sample holds a few counts of this clonotype. V usage is TRBV5-1 and J usage is TRBJ2-2, with no clear D. Germline values: CDR1 SGHRS, CDR2 YFSETQ. The V gene lost 0 bases and the J gene lost 12 bases, with 15 bases spanning the gap. The CDR3 is 14 residues long. The CDR3 here is CASSLATGPGKLFF. CDR3 in DNA: TGCGCCAGCAGCTTGGCTACCGGCCCTGGGAAGCTGTTTTTT. Full variable domain (rest looked up from reference TRBV5-1 and TRBJ2-2): KAGVTQTPRYLIKTRGQQVTLSCSPISGHRSVSWYQQTPGQGLQFLFEYFSETQRNKGNFPGRFSGRQFSNSRSEMNVSTLELGDSALYLCASSLATGPGKLFFGEGSRLTVL.

Many counts were recorded for this clonotype. J is TRBJ2-5 and V is TRBV12-3 or TRBV12-4; 9 bases agree with TRBD1. J gave up 5 bases and V 5 bases, and 6 bases lay outside the gene matches. The CDR3 totals 14 residues. The CDR3 spells CASSRRQGGETQYF. The DNA of the CDR3 is TGTGCCAGCAGTCGTAGACAGGGGGGCGAGACCCAGTACTTC.

This clonotype was picked up a small number of times. The V call is TRBV3-1, the J call TRBJ2-7, with D hard to call. Germline V gene data show CDR1 as LGHDT and CDR2 as YNNKEL (reference sequence). Trimming stripped 4 bases from V and 5 bases from J, with 9 bases between. The CDR3 sequence is 12 residues long. DNA of the CDR3: TGTGCCAGCAGCCCGGCCGCCCACGAGCAGTACTTC. The encoded protein is CASSPAAHEQYF.

This clonotype was seen a few times. The chain couples TRBV15 to TRBJ2-5; 15 bases are a match to TRBD2. This CDR3 region has 17 residues. The V and J ends lost 5 bases and 4 bases, in that order; junction bases with no gene match: 8. CDR1 is LNHNV and CDR2 is YYDKDF in the germline V gene (reference sequence). This CDR3 is CATSPYPGLAGGETQYF. CDR3 sequence (DNA): TGTGCCACCAGCCCGTACCCGGGACTAGCGGGAGGAGAGACCCAGTACTTC.

V gene TRBV7-2 combines with J gene TRBJ1-5; D is possibly TRBD1 (5 bases). This CDR3 is 15 amino acids long. V was shortened by 0 bases and J by 7 bases, with 13 bases between the two germline ends. The germline CDR1 and CDR2 sequences are SGHTA and FQGNSA. CDR3 in DNA: TGTGCCAGCAGCTTAGCTTCAGGGATGGGCCAGCCCCAGCATTTT. As protein: CASSLASGMGQPQHF. Looking up the rest from reference TRBV7-2 and TRBJ1-5 gives the full variable domain: GAGVSQSPSNKVTEKGKDVELRCDPISGHTALYWYRQSLGQGLEFLIYFQGNSAPDKSGLPSDRFSAERTGGSVSTLTIQRTQQEDSAVYLCASSLASGMGQPQHFGDGTRLSIL.

In this sample, this clonotype turned up many times. This chain uses TRBV29-1 with TRBJ2-7; no reliable D call. The germline gives CDR1 SQVTM, CDR2 ANQGSEA. Trimming removed 1 base at V and 10 bases at J, with 17 bases between. The CDR3 totals 13 residues. This CDR3 reads CSVEVSSLGIQYF. As DNA, the CDR3 is TGCAGCGTTGAAGTCTCGAGCCTTGGTATACAGTACTTC.

The V call is TRBV7-2, the J call TRBJ2-5, with D perhaps TRBD2 (5 bases). The CDR3 length is 13 residues. The germline CDR1 and CDR2 sequences are SGHTA and FQGNSA. V gave up 5 bases and J gave up 5 bases, with 12 bases separating them. CDR3 protein: CASSRGRRETQYF. DNA of the CDR3: TGTGCCAGCAGCCGTGGGCGGAGGGAGACCCAGTACTTC. The whole variable domain, filled in from reference TRBV7-2 and TRBJ2-5, reads GAGVSQSPSNKVTEKGKDVELRCDPISGHTALYWYRQSLGQGLEFLIYFQGNSAPDKSGLPSDRFSAERTGGSVSTLTIQRTQQEDSAVYLCASSRGRRETQYFGPGTRLLVL.

At least ten counts were recorded for this clonotype. The chain has TRBV7-2 and TRBJ2-1; D is unresolved. This CDR3 is built from 13 residues. Trimming removed 3 bases from V and 4 bases from J, with 7 bases in between. Germline V gene data show CDR1 as SGHTA and CDR2 as FQGNSA. The CDR3 loop reads CASSFDIYNEQFF. The CDR3 DNA reads as TGTGCCAGCAGCTTCGACATTTACAATGAGCAGTTCTTC.

This clonotype was seen more than once but under ten times. The chain combines TRBV7-9 with TRBJ1-2, with D tentatively TRBD1 (5 bases). Trimming cost V 4 bases and J 6 bases, with 12 bases left between them. The length of the CDR3 is 13 residues. Germline V gene lookup returns CDR1 SEHNR and CDR2 FQNEAQ (reference sequence). The CDR3 loop is CASSSSGTHGYTF. In DNA, the CDR3 is TGTGCCAGCAGCTCGTCCGGGACCCATGGCTACACCTTC.

This clonotype was counted a few times. The V and J genes are TRBV5-1 and TRBJ2-1; 10 bases line up with TRBD2. Germline CDR1 and CDR2: SGHRS and YFSETQ. V lost 1 base to trimming and J lost 7 bases; unmatched junction nucleotides: 5. The CDR3 runs to 15 residues. CDR3 coding DNA: TGCGCCAGCAGCTTGCTAGCGGGAGCAATGAATGAGCAGTTCTTC. As protein: CASSLLAGAMNEQFF.

Regarding this clonotype: A read error may explain this, as a much larger clone is one base away. This chain joins TRBV11-1 and TRBJ2-2; D is undetermined. Germline V gene data show CDR1 as SGHAT and CDR2 as FQDESV (reference sequence). V lost 6 bases to trimming and J lost 5 bases, with 19 bases between them. The CDR3 consists of 16 residues. CDR3 loop: CASRSTELRYTGELFF. DNA for the CDR3: TGTGCCAGCAGATCGACCGAACTCCGGTATACCGGGGAGCTGTTTTTT. Complete variable domain (other parts from reference TRBV11-1 and TRBJ2-2): EAEVAQSPRYKITEKSQAVAFWCDPISGHATLYWYRQILGQGPELLVQFQDESVVDDSQLPKDRFSAERLKGVDSTLKIQPAELGDSAMYLCASRSTELRYTGELFFGEGSRLTVL.

This clonotype has ten or more counts. The J gene is TRBJ1-5, the V gene TRBV5-6, with D unclear. CDR1 and CDR2 from the germline V gene are SGHDT and YYEEEE. This CDR3 comprises 14 residues. The V end lost 1 base, the J end lost 2 bases, and 7 bases lay between the germline ends. In DNA, the CDR3 is TGTGCCAGCAGCTTGAAGGGTGGCAATCAGCCCCAGCATTTT. Translating gives CASSLKGGNQPQHF.

The V call is TRBV11-2, the J call TRBJ2-1; 10 nucleotides agree with TRBD1. There are 16 residues in the CDR3. Germline assignment: CDR1 SGHAT and CDR2 FQNNGV. V trimming: 5 bases; J trimming: 9 bases; junction bases outside the gene matches: 13. CDR3 sequence reads: CASSPAGTGAFGEQFF. The CDR3 bases are TGTGCCAGCAGCCCCGCGGGGACAGGGGCATTCGGTGAGCAGTTCTTC.

There are a few counts of this clonotype. J is TRBJ2-5 and V is TRBV12-3 or TRBV12-4; 7 bases are a match to TRBD1. J was trimmed by 4 bases and V by 6 bases; bases with no gene match: 5. The CDR3 contains 13 residues. The chain's CDR3 is CASRTTGAETQYF. The DNA for the CDR3 is TGTGCCAGCAGAACCACAGGGGCAGAGACCCAGTACTTC.

CDR3 in amino acids: CSAIRGRTDTQYF. CDR3 bases: TGCAGTGCTATTAGGGGCCGCACAGATACGCAGTATTTT. The rearrangement links TRBV20-1 to TRBJ2-3; possible D gene TRBD1, 5 bases. The V gene's germline CDR1 is DFQATT and CDR2 SNEGSKA (reference sequence). Trimming took 4 bases from V and 1 from J, leaving 9 bases between them. This CDR3 comprises 13 residues.